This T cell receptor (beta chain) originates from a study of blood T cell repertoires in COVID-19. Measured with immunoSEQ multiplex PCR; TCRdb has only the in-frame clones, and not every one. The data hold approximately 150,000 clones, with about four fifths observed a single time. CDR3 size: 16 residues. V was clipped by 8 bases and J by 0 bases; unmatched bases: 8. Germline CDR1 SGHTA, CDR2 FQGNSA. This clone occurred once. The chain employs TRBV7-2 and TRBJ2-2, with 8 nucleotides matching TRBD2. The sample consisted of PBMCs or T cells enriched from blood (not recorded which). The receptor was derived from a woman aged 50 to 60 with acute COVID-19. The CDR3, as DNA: TGTGCCAGCCCCCCACTAGCGGCCACGAACACCGGGGAGCTGTTTTTT. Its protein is CASPPLAATNTGELFF.